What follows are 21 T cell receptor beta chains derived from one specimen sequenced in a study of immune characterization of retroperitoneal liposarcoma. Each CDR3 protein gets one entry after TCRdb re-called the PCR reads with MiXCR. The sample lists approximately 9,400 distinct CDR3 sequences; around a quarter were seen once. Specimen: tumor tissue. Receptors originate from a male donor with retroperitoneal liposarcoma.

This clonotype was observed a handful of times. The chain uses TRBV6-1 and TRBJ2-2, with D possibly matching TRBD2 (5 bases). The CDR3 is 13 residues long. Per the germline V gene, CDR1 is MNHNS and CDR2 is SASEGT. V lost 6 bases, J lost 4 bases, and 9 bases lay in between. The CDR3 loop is CASRLEGTGELFF. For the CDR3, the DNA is TGTGCCAGCAGACTAGAAGGCACCGGGGAGCTGTTTTTT.

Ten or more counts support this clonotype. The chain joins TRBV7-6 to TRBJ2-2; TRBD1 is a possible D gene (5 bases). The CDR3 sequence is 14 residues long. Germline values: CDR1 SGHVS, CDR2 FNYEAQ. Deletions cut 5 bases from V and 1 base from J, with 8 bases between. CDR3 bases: TGTGCCAGCAGCAAAACAGGGAACACCGGGGAGCTGTTTTTT. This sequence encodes CASSKTGNTGELFF.

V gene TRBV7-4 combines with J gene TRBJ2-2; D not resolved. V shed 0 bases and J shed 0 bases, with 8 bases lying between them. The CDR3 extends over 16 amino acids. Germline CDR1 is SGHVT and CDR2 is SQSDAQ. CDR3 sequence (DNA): TGTGCCAGCAGCTTAGCTCGATATTCGAACACCGGGGAGCTGTTTTTT. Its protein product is CASSLARYSNTGELFF.

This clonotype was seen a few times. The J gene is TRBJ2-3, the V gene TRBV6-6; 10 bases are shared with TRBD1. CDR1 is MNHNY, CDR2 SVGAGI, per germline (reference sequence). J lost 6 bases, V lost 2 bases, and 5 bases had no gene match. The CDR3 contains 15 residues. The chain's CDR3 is CASSYTDRGLDTQYF. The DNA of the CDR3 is TGTGCCAGCAGTTACACGGACAGGGGGTTGGATACGCAGTATTTT.

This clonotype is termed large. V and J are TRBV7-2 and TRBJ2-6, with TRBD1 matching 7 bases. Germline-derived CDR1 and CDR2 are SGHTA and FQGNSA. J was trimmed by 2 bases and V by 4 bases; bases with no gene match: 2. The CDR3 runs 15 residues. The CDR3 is CASSSDRAGANVLTF. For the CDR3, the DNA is TGTGCCAGCAGCTCTGACAGGGCTGGGGCCAACGTCCTGACTTTC.

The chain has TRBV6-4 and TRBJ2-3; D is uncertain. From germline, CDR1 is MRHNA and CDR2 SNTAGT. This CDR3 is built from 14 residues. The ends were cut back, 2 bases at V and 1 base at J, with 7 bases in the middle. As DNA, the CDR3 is TGTGCCAGCAGTGACGGAGACGGCACAGATACGCAGTATTTT. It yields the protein CASSDGDGTDTQYF.

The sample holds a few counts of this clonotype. Here the CDR3 reads CASGGTGMNSPLHF. In DNA, the CDR3 is TGTGCCAGCGGGGGGACAGGGATGAATTCACCCCTCCACTTT. This sequence joins TRBV6-1 and TRBJ1-6; 9 nucleotides line up with TRBD1. Trimming took 8 bases from V and 7 from J; bases not matched to a gene: 6. CDR3 length: 14 residues. The germline gives CDR1 MNHNS, CDR2 SASEGT.

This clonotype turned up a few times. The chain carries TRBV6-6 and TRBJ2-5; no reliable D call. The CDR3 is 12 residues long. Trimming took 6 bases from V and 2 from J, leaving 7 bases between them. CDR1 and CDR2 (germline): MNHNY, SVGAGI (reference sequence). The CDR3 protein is CASSPQQETQYF. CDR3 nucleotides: TGTGCCAGCAGCCCACAACAAGAGACCCAGTACTTC.

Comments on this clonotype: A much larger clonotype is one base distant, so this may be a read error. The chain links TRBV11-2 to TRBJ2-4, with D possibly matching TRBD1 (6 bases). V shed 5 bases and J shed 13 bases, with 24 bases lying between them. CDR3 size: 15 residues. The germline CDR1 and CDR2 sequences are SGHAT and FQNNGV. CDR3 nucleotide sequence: TGTGCCAGCAGCCACGCCGGGACACTAAACTACGTGCAGTACTTC. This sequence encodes CASSHAGTLNYVQYF.

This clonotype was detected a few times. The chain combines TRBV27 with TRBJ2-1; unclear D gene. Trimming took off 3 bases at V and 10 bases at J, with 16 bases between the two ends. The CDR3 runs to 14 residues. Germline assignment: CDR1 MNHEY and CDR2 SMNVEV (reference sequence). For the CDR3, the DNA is TGTGCCAGCAGTTTGACGGCCAACTCCTACGAGCAGTTCTTC. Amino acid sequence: CASSLTANSYEQFF.

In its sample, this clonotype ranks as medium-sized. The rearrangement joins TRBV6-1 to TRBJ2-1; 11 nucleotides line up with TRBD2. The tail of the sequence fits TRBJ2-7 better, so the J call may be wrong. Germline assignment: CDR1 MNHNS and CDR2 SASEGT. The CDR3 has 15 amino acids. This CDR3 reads CASRVTSGSGYEQYF. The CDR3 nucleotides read TGTGCCAGCAGGGTTACTAGCGGGAGTGGGTACGAGCAGTACTTC.

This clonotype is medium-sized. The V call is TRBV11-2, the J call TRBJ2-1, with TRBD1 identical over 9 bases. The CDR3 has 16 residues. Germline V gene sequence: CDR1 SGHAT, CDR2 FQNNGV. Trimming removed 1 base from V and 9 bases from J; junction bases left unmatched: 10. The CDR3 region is CASSLVVGTGNLEQFF. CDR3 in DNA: TGTGCCAGCAGCTTAGTCGTTGGGACAGGGAACCTTGAGCAGTTCTTC.

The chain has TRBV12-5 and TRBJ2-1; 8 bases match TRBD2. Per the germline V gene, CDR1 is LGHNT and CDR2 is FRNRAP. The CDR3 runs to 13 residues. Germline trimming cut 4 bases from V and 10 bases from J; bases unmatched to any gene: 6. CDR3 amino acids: CASGSGGPLEQFF. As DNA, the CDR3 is TGTGCTAGTGGTTCGGGGGGGCCCCTCGAGCAGTTCTTC.

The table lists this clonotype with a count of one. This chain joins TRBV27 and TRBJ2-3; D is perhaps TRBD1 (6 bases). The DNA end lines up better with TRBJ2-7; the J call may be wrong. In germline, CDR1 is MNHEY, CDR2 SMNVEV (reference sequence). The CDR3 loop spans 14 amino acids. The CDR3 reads CASSQRGWYNEQYF. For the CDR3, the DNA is TGTGCCAGCAGTCAAAGGGGGTGGTACAATGAGCAGTACTTC.

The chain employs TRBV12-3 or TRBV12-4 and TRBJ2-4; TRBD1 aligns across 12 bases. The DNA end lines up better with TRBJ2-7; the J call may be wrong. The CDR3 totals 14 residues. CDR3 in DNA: TGTGCCAGCGCCCCGGGACAGGGGGCGTACGAGCAGTACTTC. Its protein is CASAPGQGAYEQYF.

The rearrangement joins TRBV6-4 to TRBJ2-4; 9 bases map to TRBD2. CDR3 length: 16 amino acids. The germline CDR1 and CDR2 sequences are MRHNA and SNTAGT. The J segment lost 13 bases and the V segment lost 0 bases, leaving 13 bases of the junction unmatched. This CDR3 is CASSDSAGSGSNEQYF. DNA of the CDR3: TGTGCCAGCAGTGACTCGGCGGGTAGCGGGAGCAATGAGCAGTACTTC.

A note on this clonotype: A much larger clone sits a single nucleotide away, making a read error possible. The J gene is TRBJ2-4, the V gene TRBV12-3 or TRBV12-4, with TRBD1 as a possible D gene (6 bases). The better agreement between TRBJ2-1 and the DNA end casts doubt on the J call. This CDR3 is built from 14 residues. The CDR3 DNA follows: TGTGCCAGCAGTTTGGGGGCCGCCAAAAACATTCAGTTCTTC. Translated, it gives CASSLGAAKNIQFF.

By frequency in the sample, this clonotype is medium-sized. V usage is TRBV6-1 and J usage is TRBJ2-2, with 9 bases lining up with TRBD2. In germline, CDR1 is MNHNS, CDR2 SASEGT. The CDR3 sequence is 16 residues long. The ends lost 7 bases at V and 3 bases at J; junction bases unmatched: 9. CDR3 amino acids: CASKLAGTRHTGELFF. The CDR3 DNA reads TGTGCCAGCAAGCTAGCGGGGACACGGCACACCGGGGAGCTGTTTTTT.

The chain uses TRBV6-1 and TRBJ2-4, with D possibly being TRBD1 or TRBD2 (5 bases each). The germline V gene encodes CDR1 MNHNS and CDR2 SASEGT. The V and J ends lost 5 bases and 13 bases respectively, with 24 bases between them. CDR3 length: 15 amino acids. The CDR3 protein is CASSPGTSWTGEQYF. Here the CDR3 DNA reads TGTGCCAGCAGTCCGGGGACCTCCTGGACCGGGGAGCAGTACTTC.

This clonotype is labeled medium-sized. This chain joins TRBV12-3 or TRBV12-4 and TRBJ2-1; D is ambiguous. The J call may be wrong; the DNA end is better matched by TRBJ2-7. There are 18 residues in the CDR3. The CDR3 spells CASSLGRPGTLPLYEQYF. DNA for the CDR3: TGTGCCAGCAGTTTAGGACGGCCGGGTACACTCCCCCTCTACGAGCAGTACTTC.

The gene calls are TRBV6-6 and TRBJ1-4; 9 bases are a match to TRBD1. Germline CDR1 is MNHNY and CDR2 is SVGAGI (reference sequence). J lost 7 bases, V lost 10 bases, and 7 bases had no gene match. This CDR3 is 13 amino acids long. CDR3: CATGTGPSEKLFF. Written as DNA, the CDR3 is TGTGCCACCGGGACAGGGCCGTCTGAAAAACTGTTTTTT.